This paragraph covers one T cell receptor (beta chain) sequence. What it recognizes is unknown. Isolation yielded PBMCs, at least 7 million per sample, in every case. This record comes from a study of blood T cells in healthy people across ages. Study-wide results and limits: Percentage of naive T cells showed a strong correlation with TCR beta diversity. TCR beta diversity per million T cells fell roughly linearly with age.

Then a second PCR, running roughly 6 to 12 cycles, was carried out with a sample-barcoded 5' primer and a J-beta primer mix. TCRdb used MiXCR to reprocess the 5' RACE reads, holding one entry per CDR3 protein. The sample lists fewer than 950,000 distinct CDR3 sequences, 35% to 40% occurring once. This clonotype originated in a young man in good health. The sequenced sample consisted of blood.

For the CDR3, the DNA is TGTGCCAACTCACAGGGCGTCCTTTCTGGGGCCAACGTCCTGACTTTC. Translation: CANSQGVLSGANVLTF. The chain employs TRBV2 and TRBJ2-6, with D possibly being TRBD1 (6 bases). Per germline, CDR1 SNHLY and CDR2 FYNNEI. Trimming stripped 10 bases from V and 1 base from J, with 17 bases between. The CDR3 is made up of 16 amino acids.